The 30 T cell receptor beta chains given below trace back to one sample, sequenced in a study of blood T cell repertoires in COVID-19 (dated by TCRdb to about 2020). Library method: the immunoSEQ multiplex PCR assay. In its TCRdb copy, this immuneACCESS table keeps in-frame sequences only and misses some clones. Where compared with another copy, unresolved V genes explain less than half of these, and the others have no known cause. The sample yields tens of thousands of clones; about 82% were counted once. Around 16% of the sample is held by the ten biggest clonotypes. Source material: peripheral blood. These TCRs come from a human donor in a cohort sampled during active COVID-19.

The chain links TRBV5-6 to TRBJ2-5; no clear D gene. Per the germline V gene, CDR1 is SGHDT and CDR2 is YYEEEE. Trimming shortened V by 0 bases and J by 0 bases, and 9 bases separated the two germline ends. The CDR3 runs to 15 residues. CDR3 sequence: CASSLVTSYQETQYF. The DNA of the CDR3 is TGTGCCAGCAGCTTGGTGACATCGTACCAAGAGACCCAGTACTTC.

The chain carries TRBV2 and TRBJ1-6, with D perhaps matching TRBD1 (5 bases). Trimming shortened V by 10 bases and J by 6 bases, and 16 bases separated the two germline ends. CDR1 and CDR2 from the germline V gene are SNHLY and FYNNEI. The CDR3 runs 14 residues. CDR3 in DNA: TGTGCCATCCAAACAGGTCCTTTTAATTCACCCCTCCACTTT. Amino acids: CAIQTGPFNSPLHF.

The rearrangement uses TRBV6-5 and TRBJ2-7; 7 nucleotides align to TRBD1. The CDR3 has 15 residues. V gave up 5 bases and J gave up 4 bases; unmatched junction bases: 11. Germline V CDR1 and CDR2: MNHEY, SVGAGI. CDR3 region: CASSPALGQLYEQYF. CDR3 nucleotides: TGTGCCAGCAGTCCAGCCTTGGGACAGCTATACGAGCAGTACTTC.

This clone was found once. The rearrangement joins TRBV11-2 to TRBJ2-7; D is possibly TRBD2 (7 bases). The V end was cut by 0 bases, the J end by 1 base, with 13 bases between. The length of the CDR3 is 16 residues. The germline CDR1 and CDR2 sequences are SGHAT and FQNNGV. CDR3 loop: CASSLDRGGGSYEQYF. Here the CDR3 DNA reads TGTGCCAGCAGCTTAGATCGAGGGGGGGGGTCCTACGAGCAGTACTTC.

The chain couples TRBV5-1 to TRBJ2-5; 11 positions match TRBD2. In germline, CDR1 is SGHRS, CDR2 YFSETQ. Trimming took 2 bases from V and 5 from J; bases not matched to a gene: 5. This CDR3 has 15 amino acids. The chain's CDR3 is CASSFSGGARETQYF. CDR3 in DNA: TGCGCCAGCAGCTTTAGCGGGGGGGCCCGGGAGACCCAGTACTTC.

The chain couples TRBV18 to TRBJ2-7; maybe TRBD2 (6 bases). V shed 5 bases and J shed 4 bases, with 18 bases lying between them. Germline-derived CDR1 and CDR2 are KGHSH and LQKENI. The CDR3 spans 15 residues. CDR3 amino acids: CASSSTAETRYEQYF. CDR3 DNA: TGTGCCAGCTCATCGACAGCCGAGACTAGATACGAGCAGTACTTC.

The DNA for the CDR3 is TGTGCCAGCAGCTTAGGGACAGGGGGCGGGGAGACCCAGTACTTC. Its protein product is CASSLGTGGGETQYF. This chain links TRBV5-4 with TRBJ2-5; 12 bases are shared with TRBD1. CDR3 length equals 15 residues. Germline V lookup: CDR1 SGHNT, CDR2 YYREEE (reference sequence). V lost 2 bases, J lost 5 bases, and 4 bases stayed unmatched.

This clone was seen only a few times. The chain is built from TRBV12-3 or TRBV12-4 and TRBJ2-3, with D unresolved. Between the trimmed V and J ends, which lost 4 bases and 4 bases, there was a span of 6 bases. The length of the CDR3 is 12 residues. The CDR3, as DNA: TGTGCCAGCAGTTGGCTTGCAGATACGCAGTATTTT. This sequence encodes CASSWLADTQYF.

V and J are TRBV10-3 and TRBJ2-2, with 10 bases fitting TRBD2. CDR3 length: 18 amino acids. V gave up 0 bases and J gave up 5 bases; unmatched junction bases: 9. Germline CDR1 is ENHRY and CDR2 is SYGVKD. CDR3 amino acids: CAISESPLAGGRTGELFF. The CDR3 nucleotides are TGTGCCATCAGTGAGTCCCCATTAGCGGGGGGTCGGACCGGGGAGCTGTTTTTT.

The rearrangement uses TRBV5-1 and TRBJ1-2; D may be TRBD1 (5 bases). The CDR3 runs to 16 residues. CDR1 SGHRS and CDR2 YFSETQ come from the germline V gene. The V gene lost 4 bases and the J gene lost 4 bases, with 20 bases spanning the gap. The CDR3 loop reads CASSLYGGGSSYGYTF. The CDR3 DNA reads TGCGCCAGCAGCCTTTACGGGGGAGGGTCGAGCTATGGCTACACCTTC.

The chain uses TRBV2 and TRBJ1-5, with D unresolved. This CDR3 has 15 residues. CDR1 and CDR2 (germline): SNHLY, FYNNEI. Trimming pared 3 bases from V and 1 base from J, leaving 10 bases between. The CDR3 DNA reads TGTGCCAGCAGTGAGTTAGGAGGGAGCAATCAGCCCCAGCATTTT. It codes for CASSELGGSNQPQHF.

This chain links TRBV7-2 with TRBJ2-1, with 12 nucleotides matching TRBD2. J was trimmed by 9 bases and V by 5 bases; bases with no gene match: 11. This CDR3 is built from 16 residues. The germline CDR1 and CDR2 sequences are SGHTA and FQGNSA. This CDR3 is CASSPAGSSGGGEQFF. CDR3 nucleotides: TGTGCCAGCAGCCCGGCCGGCTCTAGCGGGGGGGGTGAGCAGTTCTTC.

The gene calls are TRBV24-1 and TRBJ2-7; 12 nucleotides agree with TRBD1. Per germline, CDR1 KGHDR and CDR2 SFDVKD. CDR3 size: 14 residues. V trimming: 11 bases; J trimming: 4 bases; junction bases outside the gene matches: 8. CDR3 DNA: TGTGCCATCAATCCGGGACAGGGGGCTTACGAGCAGTACTTC. The encoded protein is CAINPGQGAYEQYF.

The chain carries TRBV6-4 and TRBJ1-6, with 8 bases fitting TRBD1. Germline CDR1 MRHNA, CDR2 SNTAGT. J lost 10 bases, V lost 3 bases, and 5 bases had no gene match. The CDR3 consists of 14 residues. CDR3 coding DNA: TGTGCCAGCAGTGAAGTTCAGGGGGCATCACCCCTCCACTTT. It codes for CASSEVQGASPLHF.

This clone was picked up one time. The chain is built from TRBV5-4 and TRBJ1-2; D gene unclear. Germline V gene data show CDR1 as SGHNT and CDR2 as YYREEE (reference sequence). CDR3 length: 12 residues. V dropped 0 bases and J dropped 6 bases, with 6 bases sitting between them. The CDR3 coding sequence is TGTGCCAGCAGCTTGGATGGGCATGGCTACACCTTC. Translating gives CASSLDGHGYTF.

The genes are TRBV4-1 and TRBJ1-2; D is perhaps TRBD1 (5 bases). Germline V lookup: CDR1 MGHRA, CDR2 YSYEKL. This CDR3 is built from 15 residues. V was pared by 0 bases and J by 7 bases, with 15 bases between. The CDR3 loop is CASSQDLGGLSGYTF. DNA for the CDR3: TGCGCCAGCAGCCAAGATCTGGGGGGTCTCAGTGGCTACACCTTC.

This clone has a single count. The chain links TRBV23-1 to TRBJ1-4; no clear D gene. TRBV23-1 is an ORF, and what it does is uncertain. V lost 11 bases to trimming and J lost 11 bases, with 15 bases between them. The CDR3 has 11 residues. The CDR3 DNA sequence: TGCGCCGTCTTCGGGGTCAGCAAACTGTTTTTT. It yields the protein CAVFGVSKLFF.

V is TRBV18 and J is TRBJ1-1; a possible D gene is TRBD1 (5 bases). The V and J ends lost 2 bases and 4 bases respectively, with 5 bases between them. CDR3 length: 12 amino acids. In germline, CDR1 is KGHSH, CDR2 LQKENI. The CDR3 DNA is TGTGCCAGCTCACCAGACAGCACTGAAGCTTTCTTT. Protein sequence: CASSPDSTEAFF.

This clone was seen once. V and J are TRBV10-3 and TRBJ2-3; a weak D match, TRBD1 (6 bases). Germline lookup yields CDR1 ENHRY and CDR2 SYGVKD. The CDR3 sequence is 20 residues long. The V and J ends lost 4 bases and 0 bases respectively, with 26 bases between them. The CDR3 spells CAISAPATGNRVGSTDTQYF. In DNA form, the CDR3 reads TGTGCCATCAGTGCCCCGGCAACTGGGAACAGGGTGGGGAGCACAGATACGCAGTATTTT.

This chain links TRBV6-2 or TRBV6-3 with TRBJ1-1; 8 bases fit TRBD1. CDR3 length: 17 residues. V lost 2 bases to trimming and J lost 3 bases; unmatched junction nucleotides: 11. Germline V gene lookup returns CDR1 MNHEY and CDR2 SVGEGT. DNA of the CDR3: TGTGCCAGCAGTTACCTACAGGGGGTCGAATGGGACACTGAAGCTTTCTTT. Translated: CASSYLQGVEWDTEAFF.

This chain uses TRBV7-2 with TRBJ1-2; no reliable D call. Germline loops: CDR1 SGHTA, CDR2 FQGNSA. V was pared by 7 bases and J by 0 bases, with 9 bases between. CDR3 length equals 13 residues. CDR3 nucleotide sequence: TGTGCCAGCACCCCCCCCGCTAACTATGGCTACACCTTC. Encoded protein: CASTPPANYGYTF.

V is TRBV7-9 and J is TRBJ2-2; D unresolved. Germline lookup yields CDR1 SEHNR and CDR2 FQNEAQ (reference sequence). Trimming cost V 4 bases and J 6 bases, with 3 bases left between them. The CDR3 spans 11 residues. The CDR3 DNA follows: TGTGCCAGCAGCTCGTCCGGGGAGCTGTTTTTT. This encodes CASSSSGELFF. The full variable domain, with the rest looked up from reference TRBV7-9 and TRBJ2-2, is DTGVSQNPRHKITKRGQNVTFRCDPISEHNRLYWYRQTLGQGPEFLTYFQNEAQLEKSRLLSDRFSAERPKGSFSTLEIQRTEQGDSAMYLCASSSSGELFFGEGSRLTVL.

This clone has only one observation. The chain links TRBV5-5 to TRBJ2-7, with 11 bases identical to TRBD1. V lost 3 bases and J lost 0; bases outside the gene matches: 2. CDR3 length: 15 amino acids. Germline V CDR1 and CDR2: SGHKS, YYEKEE (reference sequence). CDR3 DNA: TGTGCCAGCAGCTGGGGGACAGGGGGCTCCTACGAGCAGTACTTC. Amino acids: CASSWGTGGSYEQYF.

The chain carries TRBV7-2 and TRBJ2-1, with D maybe TRBD2 (6 bases). Per the germline V gene, CDR1 is SGHTA and CDR2 is FQGNSA. The CDR3 is 15 amino acids. Trimming pared 5 bases from V and 4 bases from J, leaving 15 bases between. CDR3: CASSPRLEFYNEQFF. CDR3 nucleotides: TGTGCCAGCAGCCCTAGACTAGAATTTTACAATGAGCAGTTCTTC.

The chain is built from TRBV4-2 and TRBJ1-2; TRBD1 is a possible D gene (6 bases). The CDR3 loop spans 16 amino acids. Germline assignment: CDR1 LGHNA and CDR2 YNFKEQ. Deletions cut 0 bases from V and 4 bases from J, with 15 bases between. In DNA, the CDR3 is TGTGCCAGCAGCCAAGATGGGGGCAGGGCTTCCTATGGCTACACCTTC. Encoded protein: CASSQDGGRASYGYTF.

The chain has TRBV5-5 and TRBJ1-2; TRBD1 might be the D (5 bases). This CDR3 has 14 amino acids. Trimming shortened V by 0 bases and J by 2 bases, and 8 bases separated the two germline ends. Germline CDR1 is SGHKS and CDR2 is YYEKEE (reference sequence). This CDR3 reads CASSLVAGNYGYTF. The CDR3 DNA reads TGTGCCAGCAGCTTGGTCGCAGGGAACTATGGCTACACCTTC.

V usage is TRBV2 and J usage is TRBJ1-2; tentatively, D is TRBD1 (6 bases). V lost 6 bases and J 7 bases, leaving 15 bases between the germline ends. The CDR3 spans 13 residues. Per germline, CDR1 SNHLY and CDR2 FYNNEI. This CDR3 reads CASSAPGGGGYTF. In DNA, the CDR3 is TGTGCCAGCAGCGCCCCGGGGGGCGGTGGCTACACCTTC. Drawing the rest from reference TRBV2 and TRBJ1-2, the complete variable domain is EPEVTQTPSHQVTQMGQEVILRCVPISNHLYFYWYRQILGQKVEFLVSFYNNEISEKSEIFDDQFSVERPDGSNFTLKIRSTKLEDSAMYFCASSAPGGGGYTFGSGTRLTVV.

The gene calls are TRBV7-9 and TRBJ2-7; D uncertain. Germline CDR1 and CDR2: SEHNR and FQNEAQ (reference sequence). The CDR3 spans 14 residues. V was cut by 1 base and J by 6 bases, with 13 bases left in between. The CDR3 DNA reads as TGTGCCAGCAGCTTAGGGTTTCGGTACCCCGAGCAGTACTTC. Translated, it gives CASSLGFRYPEQYF.

This clone was detected only a few times. The chain employs TRBV5-4 and TRBJ1-2, with 8 bases fitting TRBD1. The germline V gene encodes CDR1 SGHNT and CDR2 YYREEE (reference sequence). V shed 4 bases and J 8 bases; nucleotides not matched to a gene: 13. The length of the CDR3 is 15 residues. This CDR3 reads CASSPGQGETRGYTF. In DNA form, the CDR3 reads TGTGCCAGCAGCCCTGGACAGGGAGAGACTAGGGGCTACACCTTC.

This clone has more than one count but fewer than ten. The chain recombines TRBV18 with TRBJ1-2, with a tentative D call TRBD1 (6 bases). V dropped 3 bases and J dropped 3 bases, with 11 bases sitting between them. Germline V gene sequence: CDR1 KGHSH, CDR2 LQKENI. The CDR3 totals 14 residues. The CDR3 here is CASSPRQDHYGYTF. CDR3 nucleotides: TGTGCCAGCTCACCTCGACAGGACCACTATGGCTACACCTTC.